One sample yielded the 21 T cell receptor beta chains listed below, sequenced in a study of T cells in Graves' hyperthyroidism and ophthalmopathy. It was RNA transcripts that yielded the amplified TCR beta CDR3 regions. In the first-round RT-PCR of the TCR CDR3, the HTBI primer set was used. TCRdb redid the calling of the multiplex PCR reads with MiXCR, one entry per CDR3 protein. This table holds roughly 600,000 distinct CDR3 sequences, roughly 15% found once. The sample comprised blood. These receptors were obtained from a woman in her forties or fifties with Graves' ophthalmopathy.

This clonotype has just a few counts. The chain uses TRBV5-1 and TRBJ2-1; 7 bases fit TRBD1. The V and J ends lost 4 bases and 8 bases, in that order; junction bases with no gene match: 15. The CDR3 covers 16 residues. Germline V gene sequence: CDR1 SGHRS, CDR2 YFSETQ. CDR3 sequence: CASSPDGQVRTYEQFF. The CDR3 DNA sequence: TGCGCCAGCAGCCCGGATGGACAGGTTCGTACGTATGAGCAGTTCTTC.

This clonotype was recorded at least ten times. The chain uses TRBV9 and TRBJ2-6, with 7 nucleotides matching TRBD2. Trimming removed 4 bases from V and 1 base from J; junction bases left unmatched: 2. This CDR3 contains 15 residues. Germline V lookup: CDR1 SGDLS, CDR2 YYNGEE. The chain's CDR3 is CASSKAGSGANVLTF. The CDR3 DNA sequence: TGTGCCAGCAGCAAAGCGGGATCTGGGGCCAACGTCCTGACTTTC.

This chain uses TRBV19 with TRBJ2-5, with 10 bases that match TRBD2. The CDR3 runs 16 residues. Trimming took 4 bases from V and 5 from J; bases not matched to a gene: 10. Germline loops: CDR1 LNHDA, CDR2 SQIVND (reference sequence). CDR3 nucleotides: TGTGCCAGTAGTAAAAGACTAGCGGGCCAAGTGGAGACCCAGTACTTC. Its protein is CASSKRLAGQVETQYF.

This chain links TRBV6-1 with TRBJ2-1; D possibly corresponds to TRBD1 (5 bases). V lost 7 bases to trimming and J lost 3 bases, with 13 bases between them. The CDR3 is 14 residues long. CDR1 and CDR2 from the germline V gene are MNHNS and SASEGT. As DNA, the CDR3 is TGTGCCAGCAAGGACACTCGATTCTACAATGAGCAGTTCTTC. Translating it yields CASKDTRFYNEQFF.

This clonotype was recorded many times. DNA for the CDR3: TGCAGTGCCCGGGCGCCTCTCGAAGCGGGAAATGAGCAGTTCTTC. Protein: CSARAPLEAGNEQFF. The chain uses TRBV20-1 and TRBJ2-1; 7 nucleotides agree with TRBD2. V shed 6 bases, J shed 7 bases, and the junction held 15 bases outside the gene matches. The germline V gene has CDR1 DFQATT and CDR2 SNEGSKA (reference sequence). The CDR3 totals 15 residues.

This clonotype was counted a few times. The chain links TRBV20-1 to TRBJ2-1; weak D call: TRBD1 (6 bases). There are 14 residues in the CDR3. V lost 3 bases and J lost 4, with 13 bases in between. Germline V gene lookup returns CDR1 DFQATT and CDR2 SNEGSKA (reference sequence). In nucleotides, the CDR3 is TGCAGTGCTAGGAGGGACAAGGTTTACAATGAGCAGTTCTTC. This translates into CSARRDKVYNEQFF.

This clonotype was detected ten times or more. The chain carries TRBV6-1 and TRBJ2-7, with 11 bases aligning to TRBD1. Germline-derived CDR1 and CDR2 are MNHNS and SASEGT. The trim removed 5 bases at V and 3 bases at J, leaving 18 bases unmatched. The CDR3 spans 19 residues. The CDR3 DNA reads TGTGCCAGCAGTCCAGGACAGGGGGCCCTCGCGGGAGTCTACTACGAGCAGTACTTC. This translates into CASSPGQGALAGVYYEQYF.

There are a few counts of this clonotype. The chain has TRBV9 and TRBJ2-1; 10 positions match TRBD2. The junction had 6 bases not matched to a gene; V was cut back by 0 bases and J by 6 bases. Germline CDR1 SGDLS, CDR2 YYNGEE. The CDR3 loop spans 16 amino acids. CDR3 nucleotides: TGTGCCAGCAGCGTAGGAACGAGCGGGAGGGTCAATGAGCAGTTCTTC. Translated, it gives CASSVGTSGRVNEQFF.

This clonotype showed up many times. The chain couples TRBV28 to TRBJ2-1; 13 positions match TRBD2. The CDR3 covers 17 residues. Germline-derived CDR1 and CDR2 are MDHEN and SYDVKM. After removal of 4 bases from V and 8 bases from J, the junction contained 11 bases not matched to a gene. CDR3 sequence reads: CASSSIRTSGSHDEQFF. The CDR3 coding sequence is TGTGCCAGCAGTTCCATCCGGACTAGCGGGAGTCACGATGAGCAGTTCTTC.

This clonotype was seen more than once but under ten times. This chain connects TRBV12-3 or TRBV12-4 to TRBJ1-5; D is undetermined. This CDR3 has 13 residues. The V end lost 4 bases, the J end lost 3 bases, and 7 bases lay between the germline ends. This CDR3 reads CASSSMDNQPQHF. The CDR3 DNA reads TGTGCCAGCAGTTCAATGGACAATCAGCCCCAGCATTTT.

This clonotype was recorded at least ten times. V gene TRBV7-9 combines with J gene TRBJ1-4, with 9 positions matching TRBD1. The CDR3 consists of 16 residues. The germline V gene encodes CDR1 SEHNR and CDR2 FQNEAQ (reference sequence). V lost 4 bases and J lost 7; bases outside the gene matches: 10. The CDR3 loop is CASSYRDRVDGEKLFF. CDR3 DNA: TGTGCCAGCAGCTACCGGGACAGGGTCGACGGTGAAAAACTGTTTTTT.

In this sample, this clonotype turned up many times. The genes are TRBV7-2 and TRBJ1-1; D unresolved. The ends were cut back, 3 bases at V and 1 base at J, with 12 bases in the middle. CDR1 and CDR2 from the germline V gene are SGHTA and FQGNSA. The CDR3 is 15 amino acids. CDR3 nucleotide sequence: TGTGCCAGCAGCTTGATCTGGACGGAGAACACTGAAGCTTTCTTT. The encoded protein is CASSLIWTENTEAFF.

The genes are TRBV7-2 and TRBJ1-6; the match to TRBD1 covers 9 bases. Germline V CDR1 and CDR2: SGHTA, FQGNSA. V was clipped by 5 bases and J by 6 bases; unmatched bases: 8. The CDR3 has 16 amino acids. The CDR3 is CASSVTQGAGNSPLHF. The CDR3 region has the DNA TGTGCCAGCAGCGTAACACAGGGGGCTGGTAATTCACCCCTCCACTTT.

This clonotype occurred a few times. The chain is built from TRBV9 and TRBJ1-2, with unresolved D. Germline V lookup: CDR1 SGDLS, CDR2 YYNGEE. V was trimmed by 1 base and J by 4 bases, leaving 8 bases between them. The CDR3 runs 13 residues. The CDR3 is CASSVNNIYGYTF. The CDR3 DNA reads TGTGCCAGCAGCGTAAATAACATCTATGGCTACACCTTC.

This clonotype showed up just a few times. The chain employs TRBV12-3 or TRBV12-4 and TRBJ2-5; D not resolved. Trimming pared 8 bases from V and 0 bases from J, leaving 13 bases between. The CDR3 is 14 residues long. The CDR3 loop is CASADNRYQETQYF. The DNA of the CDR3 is TGTGCCAGCGCCGATAATAGGTACCAAGAGACCCAGTACTTC.

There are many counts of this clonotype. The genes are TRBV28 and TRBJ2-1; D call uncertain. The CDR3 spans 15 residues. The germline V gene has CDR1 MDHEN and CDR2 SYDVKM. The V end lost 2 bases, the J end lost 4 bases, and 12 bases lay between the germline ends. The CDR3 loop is CASSLTGYRYNEQFF. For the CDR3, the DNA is TGTGCCAGCAGTTTAACCGGATATCGGTACAATGAGCAGTTCTTC.

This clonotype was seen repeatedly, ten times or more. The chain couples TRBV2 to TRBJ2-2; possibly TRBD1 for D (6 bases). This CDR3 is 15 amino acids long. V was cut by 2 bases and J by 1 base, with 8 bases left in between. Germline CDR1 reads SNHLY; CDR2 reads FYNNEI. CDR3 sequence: CASSETTGNTGELFF. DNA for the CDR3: TGTGCCAGCAGTGAAACGACAGGGAACACCGGGGAGCTGTTTTTT. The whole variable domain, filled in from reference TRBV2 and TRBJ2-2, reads EPEVTQTPSHQVTQMGQEVILRCVPISNHLYFYWYRQILGQKVEFLVSFYNNEISEKSEIFDDQFSVERPDGSNFTLKIRSTKLEDSAMYFCASSETTGNTGELFFGEGSRLTVL.

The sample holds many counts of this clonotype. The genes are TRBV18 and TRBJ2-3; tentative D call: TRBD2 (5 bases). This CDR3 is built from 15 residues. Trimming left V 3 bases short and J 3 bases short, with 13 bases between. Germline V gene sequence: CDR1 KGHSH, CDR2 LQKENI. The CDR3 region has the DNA TGTGCCAGCTCACCCTCGGGTAGGGAGACAGATACGCAGTATTTT. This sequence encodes CASSPSGRETDTQYF.

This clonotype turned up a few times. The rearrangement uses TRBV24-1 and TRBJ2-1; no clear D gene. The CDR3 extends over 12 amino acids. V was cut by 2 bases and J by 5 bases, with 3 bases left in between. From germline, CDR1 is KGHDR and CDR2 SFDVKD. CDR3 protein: CATSDSHNEQFF. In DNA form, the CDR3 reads TGTGCCACCAGTGATTCTCACAATGAGCAGTTCTTC.

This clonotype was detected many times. Here the CDR3 DNA reads TGTGCCAGCAGCGATAGCGGGAGGCCCTACGAGCAGTACTTC. This gives the protein CASSDSGRPYEQYF. The V call is TRBV27, the J call TRBJ2-7, with 10 bases aligning to TRBD2. Per the germline V gene, CDR1 is MNHEY and CDR2 is SMNVEV (reference sequence). This CDR3 is built from 14 residues. V lost 6 bases, J lost 2 bases, and 4 bases stayed unmatched.

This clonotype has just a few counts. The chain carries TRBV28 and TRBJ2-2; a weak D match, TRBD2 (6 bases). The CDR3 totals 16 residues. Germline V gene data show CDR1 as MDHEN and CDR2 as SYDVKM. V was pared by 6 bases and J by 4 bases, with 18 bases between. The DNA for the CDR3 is TGTGCCAGCAGCGGATGGGAGGTTCTGAGCACCGGGGAGCTGTTTTTT. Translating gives CASSGWEVLSTGELFF. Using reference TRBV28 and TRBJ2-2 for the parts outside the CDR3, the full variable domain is DVKVTQSSRYLVKRTGEKVFLECVQDMDHENMFWYRQDPGLGLRLIYFSYDVKMKEKGDIPEGYSVSREKKERFSLILESASTNQTSMYLCASSGWEVLSTGELFFGEGSRLTVL.